The present T cell receptor (beta chain) was sequenced within a study of identical twins. Study-level points and caveats: A cross-sectional statistical analysis, not follow-up of the same donors, supported the conclusions.

TCRdb re-analysed the 5' RACE reads in MiXCR, keeping a single row per CDR3 protein. The table lists about 890,000 distinct CDR3 sequences, approximately 13% of them singletons. This clonotype was counted only a few times. Its specificity is not known. These data were also reused for a study on yellow fever vaccine responses in identical twins.

The source material was PBMCs. The sequence was obtained from a woman under 30 in good health.

The CDR3 reads CSARPQGPDTQYF. DNA for the CDR3: TGCAGTGCTAGACCACAGGGGCCAGATACGCAGTATTTT. The rearrangement links TRBV20-1 to TRBJ2-3, with TRBD1 identical over 7 bases. V shed 2 bases, J shed 4 bases, and the junction held 3 bases outside the gene matches. Germline V gene lookup returns CDR1 DFQATT and CDR2 SNEGSKA (reference sequence). The CDR3 is 13 amino acids.